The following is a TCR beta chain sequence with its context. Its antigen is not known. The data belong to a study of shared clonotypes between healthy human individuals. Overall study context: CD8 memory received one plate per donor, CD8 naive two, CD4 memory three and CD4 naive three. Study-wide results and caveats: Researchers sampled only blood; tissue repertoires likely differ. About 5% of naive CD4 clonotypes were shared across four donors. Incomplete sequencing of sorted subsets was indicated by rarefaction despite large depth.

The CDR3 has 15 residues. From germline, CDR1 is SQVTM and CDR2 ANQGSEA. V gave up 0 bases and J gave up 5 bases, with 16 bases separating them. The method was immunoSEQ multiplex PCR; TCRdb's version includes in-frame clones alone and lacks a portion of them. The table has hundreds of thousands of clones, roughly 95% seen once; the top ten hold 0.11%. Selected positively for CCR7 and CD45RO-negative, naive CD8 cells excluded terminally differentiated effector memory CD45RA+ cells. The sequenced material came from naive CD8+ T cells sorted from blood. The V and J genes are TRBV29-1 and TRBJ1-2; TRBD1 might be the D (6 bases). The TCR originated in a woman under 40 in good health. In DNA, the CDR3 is TGCAGCGTTGAAGATCTACAGGGCGAGGATTATGGCTACACCTTC. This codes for CSVEDLQGEDYGYTF.